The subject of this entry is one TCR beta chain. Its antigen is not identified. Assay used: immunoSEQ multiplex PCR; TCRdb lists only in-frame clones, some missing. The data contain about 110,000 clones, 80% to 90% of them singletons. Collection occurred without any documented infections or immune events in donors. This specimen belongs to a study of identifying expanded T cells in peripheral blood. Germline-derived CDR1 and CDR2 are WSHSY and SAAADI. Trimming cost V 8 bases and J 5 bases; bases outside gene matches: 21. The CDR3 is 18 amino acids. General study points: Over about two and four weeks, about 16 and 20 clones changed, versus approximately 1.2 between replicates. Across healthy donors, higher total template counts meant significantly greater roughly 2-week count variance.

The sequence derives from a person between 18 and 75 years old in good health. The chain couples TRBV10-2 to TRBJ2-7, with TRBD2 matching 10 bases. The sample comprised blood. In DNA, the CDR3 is TGCGCCAGCGGAAGACTGAGCGGGGGGGCCTTGACCCCCCACGAGCAGTACTTC. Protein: CASGRLSGGALTPHEQYF.